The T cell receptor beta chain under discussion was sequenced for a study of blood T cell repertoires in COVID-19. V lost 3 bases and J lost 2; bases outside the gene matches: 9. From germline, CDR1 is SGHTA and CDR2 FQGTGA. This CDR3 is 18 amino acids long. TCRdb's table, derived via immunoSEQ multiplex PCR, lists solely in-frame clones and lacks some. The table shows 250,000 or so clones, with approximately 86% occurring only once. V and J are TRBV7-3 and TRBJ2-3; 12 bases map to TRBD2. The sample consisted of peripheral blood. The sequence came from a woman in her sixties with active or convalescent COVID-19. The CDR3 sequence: CASSFQPGLAGYTDTQYF. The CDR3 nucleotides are TGTGCCAGCAGCTTTCAACCCGGACTAGCGGGATACACAGATACGCAGTATTTT.